This T cell receptor (beta chain) was captured in a study of blood T cell repertoires in COVID-19. The wider study: COVID-19 samples from acute and convalescent phases originated in the United States, Italy and Spain. PBMCs, B-cell-depleted T cells, or T cells provided the cDNA or gDNA that made up the material.

As for this clone: The CDR3 carries no conserved terminal phenylalanine or tryptophan, so it likely arises from a read error. The DNA is left out, because the CDR3 cannot be placed on it with certainty; the CDR3 is given as TCRdb lists it.

Germline CDR1 is SEHNR and CDR2 is FQNEAQ (reference sequence). The CDR3 region is 13 residues in length, termini included. Per the authors' pipeline: Nucleated cell counts were estimated from reference gene primer amplification. The repertoire was sequenced with immunoSEQ multiplex PCR; TCRdb's copy has only in-frame clones and lacks some. The V and J calls and the clone size are those of that table, but D and trimming were determined from the DNA. The data contain around 70,000 clones, about 85% of them seen just once; the ten biggest clones take up about 13%. A Seattle source enrolled patients during active infection and followed them longitudinally.

The source is a man aged 45-65 years with COVID-19, enrolled during active disease. Sequenced sample: peripheral blood. The genes are TRBV7-9 and TRBJ2-7; the table gives TRBD2 as D, unverified against the DNA. CDR3 in amino acids: CASSSGRLAGTYI.